These 26 T cell receptor beta chains were all obtained from the same sample, sequenced in a study of T cell repertoires in cytomegalovirus infection. Each CDR3 protein is one row after TCRdb ran MiXCR on the reads. This table holds hundreds of thousands of distinct CDR3 sequences, about 42% found once. No antigen has been assigned to these receptors. The sample here was cultured PBMCs, taken from culture after CMV antigen stimulation. These TCRs come from a human donor in good health (CMV status not recorded). Some clones in this sample may be carry-over from other donors' samples.

The V call is TRBV29-1, the J call TRBJ2-5; the D gene is possibly TRBD2 (6 bases). In germline, CDR1 is SQVTM, CDR2 ANQGSEA. The CDR3 consists of 14 residues. Trimming removed 5 bases from V and 4 bases from J, with 17 bases in between. The CDR3: CSVRTGLPLETQYF. DNA of the CDR3: TGCAGCGTTCGGACGGGACTGCCCCTAGAGACCCAGTACTTC.

J is TRBJ2-2 and V is TRBV7-9, with TRBD2 matching over 9 bases. Trimming removed 2 bases from V and 6 bases from J; junction bases left unmatched: 7. The CDR3 is 16 amino acids. Germline loops: CDR1 SEHNR, CDR2 FQNEAQ (reference sequence). The DNA of the CDR3 is TGTGCCAGCAGCTTAAACGCGGGGGGGGTCTCCGGGGAGCTGTTTTTT. Protein product: CASSLNAGGVSGELFF.

This chain uses TRBV12-3 or TRBV12-4 with TRBJ2-1; D possibly corresponds to TRBD2 (6 bases). With 1 base removed from V and 3 bases from J, the gap between germline ends came to 13 bases. The CDR3 spans 16 residues. The CDR3 here is CASSLVLALNYNEQFF. The CDR3 coding sequence is TGTGCCAGCAGTTTAGTTCTAGCGCTCAACTACAATGAGCAGTTCTTC.

The chain joins TRBV5-8 to TRBJ2-3; TRBD1 aligns across 11 bases. The trim removed 6 bases at V and 5 bases at J, leaving 5 bases unmatched. CDR3 length: 14 residues. CDR1 and CDR2 (germline): SGHTS, YDEGEE. Written as DNA, the CDR3 is TGTGCCAGCACCCTGGACAGGGGGCAAGATACGCAGTATTTT. This codes for CASTLDRGQDTQYF.

The chain joins TRBV7-4 to TRBJ2-1; D remains ambiguous. Germline values: CDR1 SGHVT, CDR2 SQSDAQ. The V gene lost 8 bases and the J gene lost 7 bases, with 15 bases spanning the gap. This CDR3 is built from 13 residues. The CDR3 sequence is CASALEPPNEQFF. The CDR3 DNA follows: TGTGCCAGCGCCTTGGAGCCACCTAATGAGCAGTTCTTC.

V usage is TRBV7-2 and J usage is TRBJ2-2, with 10 nucleotides matching TRBD2. With V trimmed by 5 bases and J by 6 bases, 9 bases remained unmatched. From germline, CDR1 is SGHTA and CDR2 FQGNSA. CDR3 length: 16 amino acids. Written as DNA, the CDR3 is TGTGCCAGCAGCCCCCGACTAGCGGGTTTTGCCGGGGAGCTGTTTTTT. Residues: CASSPRLAGFAGELFF.

The chain is built from TRBV7-9 and TRBJ1-2, with TRBD1 matching over 10 bases. V gave up 3 bases and J gave up 3 bases; unmatched junction bases: 4. CDR1 SEHNR and CDR2 FQNEAQ come from the germline V gene (reference sequence). The CDR3 totals 15 residues. The CDR3 loop reads CASSFVGTGDYGYTF. CDR3 sequence (DNA): TGTGCCAGCAGCTTCGTAGGGACAGGGGACTATGGCTACACCTTC. The full variable domain, with the rest looked up from reference TRBV7-9 and TRBJ1-2, is DTGVSQNPRHKITKRGQNVTFRCDPISEHNRLYWYRQTLGQGPEFLTYFQNEAQLEKSRLLSDRFSAERPKGSFSTLEIQRTEQGDSAMYLCASSFVGTGDYGYTFGSGTRLTVV.

The chain uses TRBV5-6 and TRBJ2-1, with 10 bases aligning to TRBD1. Germline loops: CDR1 SGHDT, CDR2 YYEEEE. This CDR3 is 15 amino acids long. V dropped 7 bases and J dropped 0; count of bases not matched to a gene: 4. This chain's CDR3 is CASGQGVSSYNEQFF. As DNA, the CDR3 is TGTGCCAGCGGACAGGGGGTAAGCTCCTACAATGAGCAGTTCTTC.

This clonotype was observed a few times. The chain combines TRBV12-3 or TRBV12-4 with TRBJ2-1, with TRBD1 matching 7 bases. CDR3 length equals 14 residues. After removal of 6 bases from V and 2 bases from J, the junction contained 4 bases not matched to a gene. The CDR3: CASSRQGAYNEQFF. DNA for the CDR3: TGTGCCAGCAGCCGACAGGGAGCCTACAATGAGCAGTTCTTC.

V is TRBV28 and J is TRBJ1-5; TRBD1 aligns across 8 bases. V gave up 7 bases and J gave up 8 bases; unmatched junction bases: 7. This CDR3 spans 13 amino acids. Germline loops: CDR1 MDHEN, CDR2 SYDVKM. The CDR3 DNA is TGTGCCAGCACCCTAGACAGGGGAGAGCCCCAGCATTTT. This translates into CASTLDRGEPQHF.

This clonotype was recorded at least ten times. This chain links TRBV7-2 with TRBJ2-5; tentative D call: TRBD2 (5 bases). Germline V gene sequence: CDR1 SGHTA, CDR2 FQGNSA. V was clipped by 7 bases and J by 5 bases, with 20 bases between them. CDR3 length: 15 residues. The CDR3 DNA is TGTGCCAGCACCGGCTTGGGCGGGCTTGGGGAGACCCAGTACTTC. Encoded protein: CASTGLGGLGETQYF.

Only a few counts were recorded for this clonotype. V gene TRBV5-4 combines with J gene TRBJ2-5; 9 nucleotides agree with TRBD1. Germline CDR1 SGHNT, CDR2 YYREEE (reference sequence). CDR3 length: 19 amino acids. V dropped 2 bases and J dropped 5; count of bases not matched to a gene: 19. The CDR3 region has the DNA TGTGCCAGCAGCTTCGGCTCGGGATACAAACAGGGGGCCGGGGAGACCCAGTACTTC. The encoded protein is CASSFGSGYKQGAGETQYF.

V usage is TRBV28 and J usage is TRBJ1-5, with D maybe TRBD1 (6 bases). The CDR3 is 15 amino acids. V was trimmed by 8 bases and J by 5 bases, leaving 19 bases between them. Germline CDR1 reads MDHEN; CDR2 reads SYDVKM. CDR3 in amino acids: CASARWKGGDQPQHF. The CDR3 DNA follows: TGTGCCAGCGCCAGGTGGAAGGGGGGGGATCAGCCCCAGCATTTT.

About this clonotype: This clone may be a read error of a much larger clone one base away. The chain uses TRBV7-2 and TRBJ2-3, with D possibly TRBD2 on 5 matching bases. The germline V gene has CDR1 SGHTA and CDR2 FQGNSA. This CDR3 region has 14 residues. This CDR3 reads CASSPSGSTETQYF. In DNA, the CDR3 is TGTGCCAGCAGCCCGAGCGGAAGCACAGAAACGCAGTATTTT.

The chain combines TRBV19 with TRBJ1-3; no definite D call. There are 14 residues in the CDR3. Germline assignment: CDR1 LNHDA and CDR2 SQIVND (reference sequence). With 3 bases removed from V and 8 bases from J, the gap between germline ends came to 14 bases. The CDR3 region is CASSIRTKPDTIYF. As DNA, the CDR3 is TGTGCCAGTAGTATTAGAACCAAACCGGACACCATATATTTT.

V and J are TRBV10-1 and TRBJ2-7; TRBD2 matches at 11 bases. CDR1 WNHNN and CDR2 SYGVQD come from the germline V gene (reference sequence). The CDR3 contains 15 residues. Unmatched junction bases numbered 8, after V lost 4 bases and J lost 6 bases. CDR3: CASSVTSGIGGEQYF. As DNA, the CDR3 is TGCGCCAGCAGTGTGACTAGCGGGATAGGTGGCGAGCAGTACTTC.

This clonotype was seen many times. The chain recombines TRBV7-2 with TRBJ2-7; 8 bases align to TRBD2. The trim removed 0 bases at V and 5 bases at J, leaving 6 bases unmatched. CDR1 is SGHTA, CDR2 FQGNSA, per germline. This CDR3 has 15 residues. This CDR3 reads CASSLAGTSFDEQYF. In nucleotides, the CDR3 is TGTGCCAGCAGCTTAGCAGGGACTAGTTTCGACGAGCAGTACTTC.

This clonotype was seen a handful of times. The chain couples TRBV30 to TRBJ2-1; 7 nucleotides line up with TRBD1. The CDR3 has 15 amino acids. Germline-derived CDR1 and CDR2 are GTSNPN and SVGIG (reference sequence). Trimming took 4 bases from V and 5 from J; bases not matched to a gene: 11. CDR3 nucleotide sequence: TGTGCCTGGATCGGATTACAGGGGCCAAACAATGAGCAGTTCTTC. This translates into CAWIGLQGPNNEQFF.

This clonotype was found a few times. The CDR3 region is CASRVSGGVETQYF. The CDR3 DNA is TGTGCCAGCAGGGTTAGCGGGGGGGTAGAGACCCAGTACTTC. This chain joins TRBV12-3 or TRBV12-4 and TRBJ2-5, with 11 bases that match TRBD2. The CDR3 is 14 amino acids. V shed 6 bases and J 4 bases; nucleotides not matched to a gene: 4.

This clonotype has a handful of counts. The rearrangement uses TRBV12-3 or TRBV12-4 and TRBJ2-5; 8 positions agree with TRBD2. The junction had 4 bases not matched to a gene; V was cut back by 3 bases and J by 1 base. This CDR3 region has 15 residues. CDR3 coding DNA: TGTGCCAGCAGTTTTATTCTAGCGGGCCAAGAGACCCAGTACTTC. Protein product: CASSFILAGQETQYF.

This clonotype was seen a few times. The rearrangement joins TRBV20-1 to TRBJ1-1, with D perhaps matching TRBD1 (6 bases). Looked up from germline, CDR1 is DFQATT and CDR2 is SNEGSKA (reference sequence). The V and J ends lost 5 bases and 0 bases respectively, with 13 bases between them. This CDR3 spans 14 amino acids. The CDR3 protein is CSAYMDSMNTEAFF. The CDR3 DNA follows: TGCAGTGCTTACATGGACAGCATGAACACTGAAGCTTTCTTT.

The CDR3 DNA reads TGTGCCAGCAGCCCTGACAGGGATAACACCGGGGAGCTGTTTTTT. It yields the protein CASSPDRDNTGELFF. The genes are TRBV11-1 and TRBJ2-2, with 7 bases lining up with TRBD1. Germline V gives CDR1 SGHAT, CDR2 FQDESV (reference sequence). Trimming removed 5 bases from V and 2 bases from J; junction bases left unmatched: 5. The CDR3 runs to 15 residues.

This clonotype was counted only a few times. This sequence joins TRBV2 and TRBJ2-5; D perhaps matches TRBD2 (6 bases). Between the trimmed V and J ends, which lost 8 bases and 1 base, there was a span of 14 bases. Germline-derived CDR1 and CDR2 are SNHLY and FYNNEI. The CDR3 has 14 residues. In DNA, the CDR3 is TGTGCCAGCTTGGGGGGACGGCTCCAAGAGACCCAGTACTTC. This gives the protein CASLGGRLQETQYF.

The chain employs TRBV6-2 or TRBV6-3 and TRBJ2-7; tentative D call: TRBD1 (6 bases). V was trimmed by 5 bases and J by 0 bases, leaving 14 bases between them. Germline CDR1 MNHEY, CDR2 SVGEGT. This CDR3 region has 15 residues. The CDR3: CASSLPGGSSYEQYF. The CDR3 DNA reads as TGTGCCAGCAGTCTTCCTGGGGGCAGCTCCTACGAGCAGTACTTC.

This clonotype was picked up one time. The chain recombines TRBV9 with TRBJ1-4; D uncertain. With 0 bases removed from V and 2 bases from J, the gap between germline ends came to 8 bases. There are 15 residues in the CDR3. Germline CDR1 and CDR2: SGDLS and YYNGEE. The CDR3 DNA follows: TGTGCCAGCAGCGTAGCGGGGTTGACTAATGAAAAACTGTTTTTT. This sequence encodes CASSVAGLTNEKLFF.

The CDR3 is CASSPAGDSNQPQHF. Here the CDR3 DNA reads TGTGCCAGCAGCCCAGCTGGGGATAGCAATCAGCCCCAGCATTTT. The chain couples TRBV28 to TRBJ1-5; no clear D gene. The CDR3 totals 15 residues. CDR1 and CDR2 from the germline V gene are MDHEN and SYDVKM. With 6 bases removed from V and 0 bases from J, the gap between germline ends came to 12 bases.